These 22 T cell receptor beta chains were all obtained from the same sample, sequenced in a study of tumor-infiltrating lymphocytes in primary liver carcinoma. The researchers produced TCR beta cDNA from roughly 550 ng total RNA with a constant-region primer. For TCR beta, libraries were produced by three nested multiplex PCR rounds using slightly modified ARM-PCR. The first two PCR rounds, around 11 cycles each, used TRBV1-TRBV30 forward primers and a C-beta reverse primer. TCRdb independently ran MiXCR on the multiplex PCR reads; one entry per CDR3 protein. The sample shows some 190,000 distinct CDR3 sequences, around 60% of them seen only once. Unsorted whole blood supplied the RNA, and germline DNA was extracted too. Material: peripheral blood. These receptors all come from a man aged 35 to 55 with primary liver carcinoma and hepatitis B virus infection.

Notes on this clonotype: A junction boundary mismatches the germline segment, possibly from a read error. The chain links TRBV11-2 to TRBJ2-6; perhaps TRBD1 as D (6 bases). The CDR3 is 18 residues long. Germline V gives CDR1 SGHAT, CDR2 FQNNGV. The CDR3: CASSLGPGHSSGDNVMTF. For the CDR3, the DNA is TGTGCCAGCAGCTTAGGGCCAGGGCACAGCTCTGGGGACAACGTCATGACTTTC.

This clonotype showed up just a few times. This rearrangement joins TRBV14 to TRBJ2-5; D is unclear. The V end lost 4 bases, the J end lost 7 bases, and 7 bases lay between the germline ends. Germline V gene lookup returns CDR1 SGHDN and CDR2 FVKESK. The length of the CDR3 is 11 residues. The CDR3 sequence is CASSREGTQYF. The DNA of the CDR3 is TGTGCCAGCAGCCGAGAAGGGACCCAGTACTTC.

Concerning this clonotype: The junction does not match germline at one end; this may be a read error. The CDR3 reads CANSEQGGLYNEQFF. In DNA, the CDR3 is TGTGCCAACAGTGAACAGGGGGGTCTCTACAATGAGCAGTTCTTC. This chain links TRBV6-1 with TRBJ2-1; 8 bases match TRBD1. This CDR3 has 15 residues. Germline V CDR1 and CDR2: MNHNS, SASEGT.

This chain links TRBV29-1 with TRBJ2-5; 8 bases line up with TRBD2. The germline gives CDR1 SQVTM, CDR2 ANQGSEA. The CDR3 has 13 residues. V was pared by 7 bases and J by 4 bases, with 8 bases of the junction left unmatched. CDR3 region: CSASGGTGETQYF. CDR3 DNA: TGCAGCGCAAGCGGGGGCACCGGAGAGACCCAGTACTTC.

CDR3 region: CASSLGGTSGYYEQYF. Here the CDR3 DNA reads TGTGCCAGCAGCTTAGGAGGGACTAGCGGATACTACGAGCAGTACTTC. The chain combines TRBV13 with TRBJ2-7; TRBD2 matches 11 bases. V lost 0 bases to trimming and J lost 3 bases; unmatched junction nucleotides: 4. The CDR3 spans 16 residues. Germline V lookup: CDR1 PRHDT, CDR2 FYEKMQ (reference sequence).

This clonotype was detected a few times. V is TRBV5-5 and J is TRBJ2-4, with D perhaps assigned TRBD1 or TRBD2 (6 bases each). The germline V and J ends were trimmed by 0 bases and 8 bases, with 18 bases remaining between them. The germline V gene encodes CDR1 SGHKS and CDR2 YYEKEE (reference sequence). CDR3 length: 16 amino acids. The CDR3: CASSLVSGGGLDIQYF. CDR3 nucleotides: TGTGCCAGCAGCTTGGTTTCCGGGGGCGGATTAGACATTCAGTACTTC.

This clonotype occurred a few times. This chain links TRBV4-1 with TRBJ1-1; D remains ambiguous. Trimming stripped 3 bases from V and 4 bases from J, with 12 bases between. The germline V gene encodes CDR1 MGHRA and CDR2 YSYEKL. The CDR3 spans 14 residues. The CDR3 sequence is CASSQVGWATEAFF. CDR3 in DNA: TGCGCCAGCAGCCAGGTAGGGTGGGCCACTGAAGCTTTCTTT.

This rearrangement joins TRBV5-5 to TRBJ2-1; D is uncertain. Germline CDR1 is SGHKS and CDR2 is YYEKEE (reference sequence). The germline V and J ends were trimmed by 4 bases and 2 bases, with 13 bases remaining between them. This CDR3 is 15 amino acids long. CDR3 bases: TGTGCCAGCAGCCGGAGTGATTGCACCTACAATGAGCAGTTCTTC. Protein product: CASSRSDCTYNEQFF.

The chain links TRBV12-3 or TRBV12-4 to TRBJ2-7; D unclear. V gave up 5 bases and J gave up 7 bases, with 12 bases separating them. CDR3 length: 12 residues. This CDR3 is CASSIDTGEQYF. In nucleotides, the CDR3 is TGTGCCAGCAGTATCGACACCGGGGAGCAGTACTTC.

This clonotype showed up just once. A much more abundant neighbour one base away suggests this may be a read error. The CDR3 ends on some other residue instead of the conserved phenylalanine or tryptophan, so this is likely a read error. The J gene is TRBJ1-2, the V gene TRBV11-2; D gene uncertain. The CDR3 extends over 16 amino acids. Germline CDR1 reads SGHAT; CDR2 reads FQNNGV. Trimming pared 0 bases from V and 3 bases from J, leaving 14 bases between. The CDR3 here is CASSLERSGPHYGYTS. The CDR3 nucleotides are TGTGCCAGCAGCTTAGAGAGGTCAGGCCCTCACTATGGCTACACCTCC.

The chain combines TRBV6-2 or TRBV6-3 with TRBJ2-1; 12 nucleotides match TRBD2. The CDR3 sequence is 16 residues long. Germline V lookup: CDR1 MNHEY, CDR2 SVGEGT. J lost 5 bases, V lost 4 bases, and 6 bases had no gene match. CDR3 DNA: TGTGCCAGCAGTTCTATTCGGACTAGCGGGGACAATGAGCAGTTCTTC. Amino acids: CASSSIRTSGDNEQFF.

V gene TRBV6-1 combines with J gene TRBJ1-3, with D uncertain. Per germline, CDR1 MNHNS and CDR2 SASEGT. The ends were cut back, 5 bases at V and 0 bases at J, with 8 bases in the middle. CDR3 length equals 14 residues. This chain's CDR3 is CASSRDYSGNTIYF. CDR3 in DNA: TGTGCCAGCAGTAGGGATTACTCTGGAAACACCATATATTTT.

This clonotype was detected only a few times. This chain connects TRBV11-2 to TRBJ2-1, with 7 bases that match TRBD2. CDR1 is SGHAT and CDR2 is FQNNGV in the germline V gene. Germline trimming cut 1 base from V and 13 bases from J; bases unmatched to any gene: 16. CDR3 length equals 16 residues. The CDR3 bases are TGTGCCAGCAGCTTAGGATCGGCTAGCGGACAAGAGACCCAGTTCTTC. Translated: CASSLGSASGQETQFF.

CDR3 DNA: TGTGCCAGCAGTTACTTAGGACAGCTTGAAGCTTTCTTT. It codes for CASSYLGQLEAFF. This chain links TRBV6-6 with TRBJ1-1, with D possibly matching TRBD1 (6 bases). With 1 base removed from V and 7 bases from J, the gap between germline ends came to 10 bases. The CDR3 is 13 residues long. Per the germline V gene, CDR1 is MNHNY and CDR2 is SVGAGI (reference sequence).

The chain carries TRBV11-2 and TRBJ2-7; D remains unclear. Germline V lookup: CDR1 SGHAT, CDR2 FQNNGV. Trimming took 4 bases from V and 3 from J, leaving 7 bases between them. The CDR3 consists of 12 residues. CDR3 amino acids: CASSSRHYEQYF. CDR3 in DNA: TGTGCCAGCAGCTCCCGGCACTACGAGCAGTACTTC.

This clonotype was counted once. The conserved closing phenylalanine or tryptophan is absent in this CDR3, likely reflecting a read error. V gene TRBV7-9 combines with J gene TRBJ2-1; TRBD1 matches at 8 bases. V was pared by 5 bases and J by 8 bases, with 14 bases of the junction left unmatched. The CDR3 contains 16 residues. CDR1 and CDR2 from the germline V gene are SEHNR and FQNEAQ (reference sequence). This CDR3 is CASSPDRAGVWDEQFL. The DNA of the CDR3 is TGTGCCAGCAGCCCGGACAGGGCTGGAGTCTGGGATGAGCAGTTCTTA.

The CDR3 is CASSYGSAKNIQYF. DNA of the CDR3: TGTGCCAGCAGTTACGGGTCGGCCAAAAACATTCAGTACTTC. The V and J genes are TRBV6-5 and TRBJ2-4; D is unresolved. The CDR3 consists of 14 residues. V was clipped by 2 bases and J by 1 base, with 6 bases between them. CDR1 and CDR2 (germline): MNHEY, SVGAGI.

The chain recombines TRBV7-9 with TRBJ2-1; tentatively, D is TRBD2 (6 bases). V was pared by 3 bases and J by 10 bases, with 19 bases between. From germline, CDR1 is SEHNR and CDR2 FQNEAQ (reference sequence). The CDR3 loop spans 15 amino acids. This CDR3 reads CASSFKTRDFGEQFF. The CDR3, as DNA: TGTGCCAGCAGCTTCAAGACTAGGGATTTCGGAGAGCAGTTCTTC.

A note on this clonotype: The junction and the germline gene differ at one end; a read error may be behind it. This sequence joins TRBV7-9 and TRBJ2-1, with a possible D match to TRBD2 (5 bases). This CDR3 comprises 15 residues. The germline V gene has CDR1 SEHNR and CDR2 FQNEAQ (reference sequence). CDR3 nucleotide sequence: TGTACCAGCAGCCAGTCTGTTGGAGGTACGAATGAGCAGTTCTTC. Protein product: CTSSQSVGGTNEQFF. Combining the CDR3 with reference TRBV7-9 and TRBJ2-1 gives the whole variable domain DTGVSQNPRHKITKRGQNVTFRCDPISEHNRLYWYRQTLGQGPEFLTYFQNEAQLEKSRLLSDRFSAERPKGSFSTLEIQRTEQGDSAMYLCTSSQSVGGTNEQFFGPGTRLTVL.

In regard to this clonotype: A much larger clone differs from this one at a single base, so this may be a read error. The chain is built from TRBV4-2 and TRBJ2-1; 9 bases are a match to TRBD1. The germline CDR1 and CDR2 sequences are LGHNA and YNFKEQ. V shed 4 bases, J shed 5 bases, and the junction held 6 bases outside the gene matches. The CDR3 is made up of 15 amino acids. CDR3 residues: CASSPQTGGNNEQFF. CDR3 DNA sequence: TGTGCCAGCAGCCCGCAGACAGGGGGGAACAATGAGCAGTTCTTC.

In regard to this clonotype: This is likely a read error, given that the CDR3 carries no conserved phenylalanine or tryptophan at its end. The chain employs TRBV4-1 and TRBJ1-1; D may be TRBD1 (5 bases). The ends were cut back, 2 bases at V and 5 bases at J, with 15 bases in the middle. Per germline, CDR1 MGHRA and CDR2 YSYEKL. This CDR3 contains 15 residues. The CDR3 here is CASSQQGPRVTEAFS. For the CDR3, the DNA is TGCGCCAGCAGCCAACAGGGTCCGAGGGTAACTGAAGCTTTCTCT.

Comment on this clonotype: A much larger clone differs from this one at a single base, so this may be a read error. This chain's CDR3 is CASSETEGTLNERFF. CDR3 in DNA: TGTGCCAGCAGTGAAACGGAGGGGACTCTCAATGAGCGGTTCTTC. The chain joins TRBV6-1 to TRBJ2-1; tentatively, D is TRBD2 (6 bases). The germline CDR1 and CDR2 sequences are MNHNS and SASEGT. This CDR3 is 15 amino acids long.